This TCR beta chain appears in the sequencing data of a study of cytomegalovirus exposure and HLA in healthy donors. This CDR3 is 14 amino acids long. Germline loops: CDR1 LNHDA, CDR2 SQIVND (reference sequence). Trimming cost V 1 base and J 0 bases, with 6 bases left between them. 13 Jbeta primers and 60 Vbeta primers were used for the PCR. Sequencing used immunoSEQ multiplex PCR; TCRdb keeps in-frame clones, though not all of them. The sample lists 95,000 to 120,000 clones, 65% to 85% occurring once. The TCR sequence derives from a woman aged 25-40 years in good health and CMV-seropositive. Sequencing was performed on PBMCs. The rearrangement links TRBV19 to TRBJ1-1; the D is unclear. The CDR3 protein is CASSIVPMNTEAFF. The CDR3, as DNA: TGTGCCAGTAGTATAGTCCCTATGAACACTGAAGCTTTCTTT.